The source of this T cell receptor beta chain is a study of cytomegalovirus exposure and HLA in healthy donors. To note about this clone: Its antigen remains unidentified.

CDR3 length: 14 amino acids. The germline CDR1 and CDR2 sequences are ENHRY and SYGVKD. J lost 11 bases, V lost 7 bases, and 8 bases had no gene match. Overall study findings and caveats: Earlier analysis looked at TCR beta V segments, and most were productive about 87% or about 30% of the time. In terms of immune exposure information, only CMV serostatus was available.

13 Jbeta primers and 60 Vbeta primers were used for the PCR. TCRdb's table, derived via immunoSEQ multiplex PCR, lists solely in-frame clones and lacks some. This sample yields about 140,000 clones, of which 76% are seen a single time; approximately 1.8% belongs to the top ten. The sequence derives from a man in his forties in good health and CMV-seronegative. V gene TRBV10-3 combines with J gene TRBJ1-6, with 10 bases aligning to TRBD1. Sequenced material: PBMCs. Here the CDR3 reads CAITTDRGAPPLHF. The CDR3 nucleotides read TGTGCCATCACCACGGACAGGGGGGCCCCACCCCTCCACTTT.